Sequencing of this T cell receptor (beta chain) was carried out in a study of T cell changes during pregnancy in multiple sclerosis. Germline assignment: CDR1 SGHDN and CDR2 FVKESK. V lost 1 base, J lost 6 bases, and 10 bases lay in between. The CDR3 consists of 14 residues. Clones were read by immunoSEQ multiplex PCR, and TCRdb kept only the in-frame ones, dropping some. The table records tens of thousands of clones, around 94% of them present only once. This TCR was sampled from a female donor with multiple sclerosis, enrolled in a pregnancy study. The chain couples TRBV14 to TRBJ2-4; D uncertain. The input for sequencing was peripheral blood, taken in the third trimester of pregnancy. The CDR3 DNA reads TGTGCCAGCAGCCAAGGTGACAACAGAAACATTCAGTACTTC. As protein: CASSQGDNRNIQYF.